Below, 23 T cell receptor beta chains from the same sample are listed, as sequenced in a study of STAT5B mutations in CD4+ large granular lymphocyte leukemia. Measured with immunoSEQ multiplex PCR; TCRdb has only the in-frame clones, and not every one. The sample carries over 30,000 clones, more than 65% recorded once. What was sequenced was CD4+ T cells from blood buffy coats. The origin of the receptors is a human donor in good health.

CDR3 nucleotide sequence: TGTGCCATCAGTGAGTACAGCGGGCAATCTATCAATGAGCAGTTCTTC. Its protein is CAISEYSGQSINEQFF. The chain uses TRBV10-3 and TRBJ2-1, with a tentative D call TRBD2 (6 bases). CDR3 length: 16 amino acids. Germline V CDR1 and CDR2: ENHRY, SYGVKD. V gave up 1 base and J gave up 6 bases, with 16 bases separating them.

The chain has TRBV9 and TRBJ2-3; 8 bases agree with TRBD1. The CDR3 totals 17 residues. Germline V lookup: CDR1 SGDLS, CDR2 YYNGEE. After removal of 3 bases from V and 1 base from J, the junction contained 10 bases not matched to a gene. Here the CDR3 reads CASSASTGTGGTDTQYF. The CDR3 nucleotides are TGTGCCAGCAGCGCCTCCACCGGGACAGGAGGCACAGATACGCAGTATTTT.

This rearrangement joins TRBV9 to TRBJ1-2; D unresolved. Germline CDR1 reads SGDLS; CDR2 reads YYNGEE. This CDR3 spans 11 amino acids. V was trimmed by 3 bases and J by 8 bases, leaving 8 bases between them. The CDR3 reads CASSDTRGYTF. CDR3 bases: TGTGCCAGCAGCGACACTCGGGGCTACACCTTC. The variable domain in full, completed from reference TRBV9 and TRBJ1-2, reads DSGVTQTPKHLITATGQRVTLRCSPRSGDLSVYWYQQSLDQGLQFLIQYYNGEERAKGNILERFSAQQFPDLHSELNLSSLELGDSALYFCASSDTRGYTFGSGTRLTVV.

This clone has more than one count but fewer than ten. This CDR3 is CASSPVTEAFF. DNA of the CDR3: TGTGCCAGCAGCCCGGTCACTGAAGCTTTCTTT. This sequence joins TRBV7-8 and TRBJ1-1; D remains unclear. V gave up 5 bases and J gave up 4 bases, with 5 bases separating them. Germline CDR1 is SGHVS and CDR2 is FQNEAQ. This CDR3 comprises 11 residues.

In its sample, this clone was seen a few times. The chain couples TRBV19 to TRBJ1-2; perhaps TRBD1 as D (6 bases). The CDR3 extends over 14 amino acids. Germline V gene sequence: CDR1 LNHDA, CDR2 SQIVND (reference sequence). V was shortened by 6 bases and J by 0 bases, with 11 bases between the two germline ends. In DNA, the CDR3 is TGTGCCAGTAGCGACAGGATCGCTAACTATGGCTACACCTTC. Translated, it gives CASSDRIANYGYTF.

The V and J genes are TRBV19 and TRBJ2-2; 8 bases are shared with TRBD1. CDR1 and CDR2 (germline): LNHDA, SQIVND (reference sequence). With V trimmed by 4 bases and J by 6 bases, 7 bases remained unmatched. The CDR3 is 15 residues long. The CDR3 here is CASSTQDRVSGELFF. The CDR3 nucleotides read TGTGCCAGTAGTACGCAGGACAGGGTGTCCGGGGAGCTGTTTTTT.

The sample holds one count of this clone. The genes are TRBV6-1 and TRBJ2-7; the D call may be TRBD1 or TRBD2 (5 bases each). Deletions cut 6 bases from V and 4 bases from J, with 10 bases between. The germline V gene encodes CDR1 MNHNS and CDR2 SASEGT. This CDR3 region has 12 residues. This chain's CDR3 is CASRGDLYEQYF. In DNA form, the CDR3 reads TGTGCCAGCAGGGGGGACCTTTACGAGCAGTACTTC.

DNA for the CDR3: TGCGCCAGCAGCCTAAAGGGGGGCCCATCCGGCTACACCTTC. Protein: CASSLKGGPSGYTF. The rearrangement links TRBV4-3 to TRBJ1-2; tentatively, D is TRBD1 (6 bases). The CDR3 covers 14 residues. The germline V gene has CDR1 LGHNA and CDR2 YSLEER. V was cut by 4 bases and J by 8 bases, with 17 bases left in between.

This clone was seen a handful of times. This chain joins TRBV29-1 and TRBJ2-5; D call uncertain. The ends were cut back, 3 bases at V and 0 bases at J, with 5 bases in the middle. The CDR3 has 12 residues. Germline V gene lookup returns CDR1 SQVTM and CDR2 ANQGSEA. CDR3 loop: CSVDKYQETQYF. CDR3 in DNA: TGCAGCGTTGACAAGTACCAAGAGACCCAGTACTTC.

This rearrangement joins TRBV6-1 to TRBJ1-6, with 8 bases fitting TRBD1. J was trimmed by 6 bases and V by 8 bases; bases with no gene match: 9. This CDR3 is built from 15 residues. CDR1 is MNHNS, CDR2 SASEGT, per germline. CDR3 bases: TGTGCCAGCGTTTGGGCGACAGGGGCTAATTCACCCCTCCACTTT. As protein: CASVWATGANSPLHF.

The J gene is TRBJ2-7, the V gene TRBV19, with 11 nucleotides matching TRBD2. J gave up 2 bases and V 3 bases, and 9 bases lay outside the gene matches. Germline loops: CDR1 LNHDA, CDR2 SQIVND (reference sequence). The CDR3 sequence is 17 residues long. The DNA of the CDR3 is TGTGCCAGTAGTATCCTAGCGGGAGGAAAAGGGACCTACGAGCAGTACTTC. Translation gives CASSILAGGKGTYEQYF.

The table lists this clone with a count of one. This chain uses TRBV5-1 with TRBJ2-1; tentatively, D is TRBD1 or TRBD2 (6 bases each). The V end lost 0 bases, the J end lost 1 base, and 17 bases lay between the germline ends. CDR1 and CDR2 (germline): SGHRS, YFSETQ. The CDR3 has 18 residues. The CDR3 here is CASSLAPLGGGSYNEQFF. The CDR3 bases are TGCGCCAGCAGCTTGGCCCCCTTGGGGGGCGGGTCCTACAATGAGCAGTTCTTC. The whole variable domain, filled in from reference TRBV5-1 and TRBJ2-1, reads KAGVTQTPRYLIKTRGQQVTLSCSPISGHRSVSWYQQTPGQGLQFLFEYFSETQRNKGNFPGRFSGRQFSNSRSEMNVSTLELGDSALYLCASSLAPLGGGSYNEQFFGPGTRLTVL.

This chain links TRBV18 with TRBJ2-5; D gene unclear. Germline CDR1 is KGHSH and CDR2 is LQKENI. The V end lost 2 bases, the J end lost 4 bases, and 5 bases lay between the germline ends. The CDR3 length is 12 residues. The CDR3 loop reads CASSPLIETQYF. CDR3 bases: TGTGCCAGCTCACCATTAATAGAGACCCAGTACTTC. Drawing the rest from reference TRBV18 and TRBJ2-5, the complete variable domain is NAGVMQNPRHLVRRRGQEARLRCSPMKGHSHVYWYRQLPEEGLKFMVYLQKENIIDESGMPKERFSAEFPKEGPSILRIQQVVRGDSAAYFCASSPLIETQYFGPGTRLLVL.

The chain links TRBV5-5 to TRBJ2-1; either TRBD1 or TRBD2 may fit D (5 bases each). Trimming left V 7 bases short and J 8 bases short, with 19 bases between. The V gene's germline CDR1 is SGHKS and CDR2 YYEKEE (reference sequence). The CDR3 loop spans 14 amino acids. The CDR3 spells CASSSSGTNDEQFF. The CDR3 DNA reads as TGTGCCAGCTCCTCCTCCGGGACCAATGATGAGCAGTTCTTC.

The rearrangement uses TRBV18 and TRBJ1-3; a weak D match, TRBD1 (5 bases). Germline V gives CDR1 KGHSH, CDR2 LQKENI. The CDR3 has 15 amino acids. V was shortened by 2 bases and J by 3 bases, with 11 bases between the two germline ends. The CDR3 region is CASSPGLRDGNTIYF. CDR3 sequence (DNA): TGTGCCAGCTCACCAGGGCTCAGGGATGGAAACACCATATATTTT.

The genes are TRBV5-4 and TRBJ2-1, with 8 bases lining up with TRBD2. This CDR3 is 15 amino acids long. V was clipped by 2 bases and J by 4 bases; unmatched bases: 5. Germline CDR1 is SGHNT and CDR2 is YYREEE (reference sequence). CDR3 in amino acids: CASSFSSGSYNEQFF. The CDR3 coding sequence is TGTGCCAGCAGCTTCTCTAGCGGGTCTTACAATGAGCAGTTCTTC.

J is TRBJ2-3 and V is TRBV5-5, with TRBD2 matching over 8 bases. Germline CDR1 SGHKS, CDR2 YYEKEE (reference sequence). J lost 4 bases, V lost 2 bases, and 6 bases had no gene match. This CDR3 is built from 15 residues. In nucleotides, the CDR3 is TGTGCCAGCAGCTTTTTATCCGGGAGGGCAGATACGCAGTATTTT. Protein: CASSFLSGRADTQYF.

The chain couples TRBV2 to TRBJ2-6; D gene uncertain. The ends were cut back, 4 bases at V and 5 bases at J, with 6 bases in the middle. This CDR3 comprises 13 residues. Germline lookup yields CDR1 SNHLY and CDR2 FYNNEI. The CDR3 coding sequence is TGTGCCAGCAGTGCCTACAGGGCCAACGTCCTGACTTTC. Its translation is CASSAYRANVLTF.

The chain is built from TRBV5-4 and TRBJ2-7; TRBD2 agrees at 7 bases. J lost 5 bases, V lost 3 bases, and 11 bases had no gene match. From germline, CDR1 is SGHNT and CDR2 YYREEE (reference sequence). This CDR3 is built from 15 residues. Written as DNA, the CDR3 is TGTGCCAGCAGCTATAAGACCGGGACTACCGACGAGCAGTACTTC. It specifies CASSYKTGTTDEQYF.

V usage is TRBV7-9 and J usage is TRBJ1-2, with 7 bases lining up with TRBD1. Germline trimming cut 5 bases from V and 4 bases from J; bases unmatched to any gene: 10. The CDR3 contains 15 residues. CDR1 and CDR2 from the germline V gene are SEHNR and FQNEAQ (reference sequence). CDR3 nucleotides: TGTGCCAGCAGCCCCGGGGAGGACAGGACCTATGGCTACACCTTC. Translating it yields CASSPGEDRTYGYTF.

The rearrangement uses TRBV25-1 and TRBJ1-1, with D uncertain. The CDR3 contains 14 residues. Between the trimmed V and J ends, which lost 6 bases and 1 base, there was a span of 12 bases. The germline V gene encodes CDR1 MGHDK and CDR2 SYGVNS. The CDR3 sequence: CASRRGRSNTEAFF. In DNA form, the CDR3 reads TGTGCCAGCAGACGTGGACGGTCGAACACTGAAGCTTTCTTT.

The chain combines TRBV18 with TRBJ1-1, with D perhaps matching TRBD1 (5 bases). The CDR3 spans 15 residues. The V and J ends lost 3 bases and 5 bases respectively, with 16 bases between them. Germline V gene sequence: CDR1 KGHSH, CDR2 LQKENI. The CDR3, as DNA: TGTGCCAGCTCACCTCAACGGGACGGGAAGACTGAAGCTTTCTTT. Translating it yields CASSPQRDGKTEAFF. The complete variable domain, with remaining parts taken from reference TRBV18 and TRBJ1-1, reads NAGVMQNPRHLVRRRGQEARLRCSPMKGHSHVYWYRQLPEEGLKFMVYLQKENIIDESGMPKERFSAEFPKEGPSILRIQQVVRGDSAAYFCASSPQRDGKTEAFFGQGTRLTVV.

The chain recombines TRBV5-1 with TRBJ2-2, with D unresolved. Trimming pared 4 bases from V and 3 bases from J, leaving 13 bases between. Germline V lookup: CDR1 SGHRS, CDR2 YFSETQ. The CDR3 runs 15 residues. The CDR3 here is CASSVPNPYTGELFF. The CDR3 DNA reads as TGCGCCAGCAGCGTACCTAACCCTTACACCGGGGAGCTGTTTTTT. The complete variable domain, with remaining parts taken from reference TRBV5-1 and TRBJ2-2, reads KAGVTQTPRYLIKTRGQQVTLSCSPISGHRSVSWYQQTPGQGLQFLFEYFSETQRNKGNFPGRFSGRQFSNSRSEMNVSTLELGDSALYLCASSVPNPYTGELFFGEGSRLTVL.